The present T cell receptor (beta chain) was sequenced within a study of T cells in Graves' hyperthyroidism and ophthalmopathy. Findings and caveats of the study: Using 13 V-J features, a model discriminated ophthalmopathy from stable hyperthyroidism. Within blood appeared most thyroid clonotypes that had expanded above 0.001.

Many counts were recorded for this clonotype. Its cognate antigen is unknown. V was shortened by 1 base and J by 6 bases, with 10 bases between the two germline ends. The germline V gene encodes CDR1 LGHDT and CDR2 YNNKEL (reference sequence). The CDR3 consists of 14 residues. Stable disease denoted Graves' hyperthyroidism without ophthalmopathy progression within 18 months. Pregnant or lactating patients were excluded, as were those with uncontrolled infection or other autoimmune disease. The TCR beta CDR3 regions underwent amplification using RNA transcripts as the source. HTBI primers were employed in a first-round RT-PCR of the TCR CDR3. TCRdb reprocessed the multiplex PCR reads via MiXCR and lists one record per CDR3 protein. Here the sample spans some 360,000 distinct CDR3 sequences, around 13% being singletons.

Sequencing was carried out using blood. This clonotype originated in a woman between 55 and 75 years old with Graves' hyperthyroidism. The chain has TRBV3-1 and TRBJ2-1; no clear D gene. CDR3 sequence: CASSQGTASNEQFF. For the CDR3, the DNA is TGTGCCAGCAGCCAAGGTACGGCTAGCAATGAGCAGTTCTTC.